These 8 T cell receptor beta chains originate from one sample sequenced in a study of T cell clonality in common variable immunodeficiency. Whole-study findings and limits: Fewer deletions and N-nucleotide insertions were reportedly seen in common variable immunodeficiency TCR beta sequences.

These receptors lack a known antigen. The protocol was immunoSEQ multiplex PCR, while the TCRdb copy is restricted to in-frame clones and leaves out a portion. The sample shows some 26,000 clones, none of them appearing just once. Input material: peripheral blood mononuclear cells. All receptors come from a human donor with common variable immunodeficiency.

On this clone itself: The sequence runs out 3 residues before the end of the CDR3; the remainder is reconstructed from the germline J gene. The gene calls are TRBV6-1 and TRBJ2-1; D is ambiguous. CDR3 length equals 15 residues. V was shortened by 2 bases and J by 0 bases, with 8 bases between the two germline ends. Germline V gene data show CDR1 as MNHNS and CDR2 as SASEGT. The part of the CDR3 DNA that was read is TGTGCCAGCAGTGAACACTATAGCTCCTACAATGAG. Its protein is CASSEHYSSYNE. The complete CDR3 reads CASSEHYSSYNEQFF.

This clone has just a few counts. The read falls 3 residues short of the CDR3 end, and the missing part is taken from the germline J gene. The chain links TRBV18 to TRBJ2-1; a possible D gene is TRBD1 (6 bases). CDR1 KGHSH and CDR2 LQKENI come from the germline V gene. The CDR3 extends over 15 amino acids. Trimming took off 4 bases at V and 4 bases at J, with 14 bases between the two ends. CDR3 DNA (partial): TGTGCCAGCTCACTCACAGGGCGCAAATACAATGAG. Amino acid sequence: CASSLTGRKYNE. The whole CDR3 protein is CASSLTGRKYNEQFF. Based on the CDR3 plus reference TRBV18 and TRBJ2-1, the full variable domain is NAGVMQNPRHLVRRRGQEARLRCSPMKGHSHVYWYRQLPEEGLKFMVYLQKENIIDESGMPKERFSAEFPKEGPSILRIQQVVRGDSAAYFCASSLTGRKYNEQFFGPGTRLTVL.

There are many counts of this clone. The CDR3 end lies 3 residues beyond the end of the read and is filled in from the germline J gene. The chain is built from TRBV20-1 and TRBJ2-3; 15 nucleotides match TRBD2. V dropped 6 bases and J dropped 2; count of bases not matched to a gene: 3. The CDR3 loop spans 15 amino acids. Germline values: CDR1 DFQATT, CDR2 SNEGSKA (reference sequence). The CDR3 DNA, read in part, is TGCAGTGCCTGGACTAGCGGGAGGGTCACAGATACG. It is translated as CSAWTSGRVTDT. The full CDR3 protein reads CSAWTSGRVTDTQYF.

CDR3: CASSIDRAGDIQYF. The covered CDR3 bases are TGTGCCAGTAGTATTGATCGGGCCGGGGACATT. V is TRBV19 and J is TRBJ2-4, with a weak D call TRBD2 (5 bases). The missing CDR3 end, 3 residues past where the read stops, is filled in from the germline J gene. Germline lookup yields CDR1 LNHDA and CDR2 SQIVND (reference sequence). This CDR3 has 14 residues. V was pared by 3 bases and J by 8 bases, with 14 bases between. The whole variable domain, remainder taken from reference TRBV19 and TRBJ2-4, is DGGITQSPKYLFRKEGQNVTLSCEQNLNHDAMYWYRQDPGQGLRLIYYSQIVNDFQKGDIAEGYSVSREKKESFPLTVTSAQKNPTAFYLCASSIDRAGDIQYFGAGTRLSVL.

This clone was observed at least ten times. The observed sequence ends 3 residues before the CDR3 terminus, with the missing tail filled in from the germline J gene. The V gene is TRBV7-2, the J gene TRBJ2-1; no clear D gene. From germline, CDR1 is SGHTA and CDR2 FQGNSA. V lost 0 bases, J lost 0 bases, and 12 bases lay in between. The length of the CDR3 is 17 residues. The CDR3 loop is CASSLAFSLSSYNEQFF. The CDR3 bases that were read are TGTGCCAGCAGCTTAGCGTTTAGCCTCAGCTCCTACAATGAG.

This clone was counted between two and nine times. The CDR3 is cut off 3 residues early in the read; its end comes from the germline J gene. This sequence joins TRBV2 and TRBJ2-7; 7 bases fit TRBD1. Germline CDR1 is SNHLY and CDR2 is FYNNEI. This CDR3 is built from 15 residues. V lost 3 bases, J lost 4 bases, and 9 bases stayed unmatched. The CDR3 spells CASSDPRDRDYEQYF. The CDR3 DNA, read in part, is TGTGCCAGCAGTGACCCCCGGGACAGAGATTACGAG.

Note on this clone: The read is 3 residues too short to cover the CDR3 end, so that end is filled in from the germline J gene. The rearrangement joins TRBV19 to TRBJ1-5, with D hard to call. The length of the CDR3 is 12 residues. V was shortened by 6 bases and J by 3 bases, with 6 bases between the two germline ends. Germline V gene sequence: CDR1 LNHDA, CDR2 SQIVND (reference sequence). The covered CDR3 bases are TGTGCCAGTAGCTTTCTCAATCAGCCC. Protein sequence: CASSFLNQP. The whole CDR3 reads CASSFLNQPQHF.

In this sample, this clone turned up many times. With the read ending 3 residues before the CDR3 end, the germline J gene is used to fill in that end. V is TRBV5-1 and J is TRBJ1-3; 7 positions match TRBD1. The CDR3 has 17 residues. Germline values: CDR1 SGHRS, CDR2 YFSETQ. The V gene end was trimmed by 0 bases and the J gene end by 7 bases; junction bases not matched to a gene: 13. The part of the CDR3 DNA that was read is TGCGCCAGCAGCTTGGCCCCCCTGACAGGGCTCGGTAACACC. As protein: CASSLAPLTGLGNT. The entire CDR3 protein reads CASSLAPLTGLGNTIYF.